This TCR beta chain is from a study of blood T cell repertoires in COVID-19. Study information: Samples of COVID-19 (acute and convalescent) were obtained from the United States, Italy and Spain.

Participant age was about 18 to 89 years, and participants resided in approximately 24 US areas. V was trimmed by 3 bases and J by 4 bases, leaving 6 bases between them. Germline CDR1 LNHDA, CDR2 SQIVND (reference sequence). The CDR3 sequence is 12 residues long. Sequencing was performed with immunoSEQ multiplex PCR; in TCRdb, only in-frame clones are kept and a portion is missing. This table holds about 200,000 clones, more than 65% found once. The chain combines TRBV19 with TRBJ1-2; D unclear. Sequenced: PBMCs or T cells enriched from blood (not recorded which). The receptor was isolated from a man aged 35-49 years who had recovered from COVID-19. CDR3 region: CASSIPFYGYTF. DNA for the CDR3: TGTGCCAGTAGTATCCCCTTCTATGGCTACACCTTC.